The rows below give T cell receptor beta chains drawn from one sample of a study of OX40 agonist ivuxolimab in advanced cancers. Measured with immunoSEQ multiplex PCR; TCRdb has only the in-frame clones, and not every one. The sample consists of some 70,000 clones, approximately 87% of them appearing once. This sample comprised CD4+ or CD8+ T cells sorted from blood, obtained in a trial of the OX40 agonist ivuxolimab. The receptors were sampled from an adult with an advanced solid tumor such as melanoma, head and neck, liver or kidney cancer. Both conserved end residues are trimmed from each CDR3. The order of the fields is V gene, CDR3 protein.

V: TRBV18; CDR3: ASSPFATNNEQF
V: TRBV9; CDR3: ASSVSTPGNTIY
V: TRBV5-1; CDR3: ASSLVPPPGGKLF
V: TRBV7-9; CDR3: ASSSQGGETEAF
V: TRBV11-2; CDR3: ASSRTQGSGLTGYT
V: TRBV7-9; CDR3: ASSSGSYGYT
V: TRBV11-2; CDR3: ASSLFVNQPQH
V: TRBV9; CDR3: ASGNPGELF
V: TRBV5-1; CDR3: ASSRDRGYQETQY
V: TRBV29-1; CDR3: SVGMGNYGYT
V: TRBV6-1; CDR3: ASSEFGQGGYGYT
V: TRBV18; CDR3: ASSPRTGRTGELF
V: TRBV19; CDR3: ASSILASGGRETQY
V: TRBV5-6; CDR3: ASSFELGGTGGYEQY
V: TRBV6-6; CDR3: ASSRGWTRLQETQY
V: TRBV12-2; CDR3: ASRLAAIGANTEAF
V: TRBV7-8; CDR3: ASSREVQGSSYEQY
V: TRBV7-9; CDR3: ASSRGGTGVQISYEQY
V: TRBV2; CDR3: ASSVKKTGFRTYEQY
V: TRBV7-2; CDR3: ASSFGTSGGFRE
V: TRBV28; CDR3: ASSLVPALSGNTIY
V: TRBV4-3; CDR3: ASSHQKPGGNTQPQH
V: TRBV5-6; CDR3: ASSLMTGSNQPQH
V: TRBV18; CDR3: ASSPGAGTYGYT
V: TRBV12-5; CDR3: ASGLIRGAEAF
V: TRBV5-5; CDR3: ASHEGVNYGYT
V: TRBV10-3; CDR3: AISEATRMNTEAF